This T cell receptor beta chain was recovered during a study of blood T cell repertoires in COVID-19. Authors' analysis steps: Nucleated cell number was recorded as an estimate derived from reference gene primer amplification. Repertoires were generated with immunoSEQ multiplex PCR, while TCRdb's copy carries only in-frame clones and drops some. V and J calls plus clone size are reproduced from that table; the DNA served to infer D and trimming. The repertoire has 90,000 to 120,000 clones, around 92% of them found once; the top ten carry roughly 4.6%. The germline V gene has CDR1 SGHTA and CDR2 FQGTGA. The CDR3 loop spans 14 amino acids. V lost 3 bases and J lost 3, with 12 bases in between.

The sample consisted of peripheral blood. The clonotype originates from a middle-aged man with active or convalescent COVID-19. V usage is TRBV7-3 and J usage is TRBJ2-7, with D perhaps TRBD2 (5 bases). For the CDR3, the DNA is TGTGCCAGCAGCTTTGGTGGGAGCGGCTACGAGCAGTACTTC. Its translation: CASSFGGSGYEQYF. The full variable domain, in which reference TRBV7-3 and TRBJ2-7 provide the parts outside the CDR3, is GAGVSQTPSNKVTEKGKYVELRCDPISGHTALYWYRQSLGQGPEFLIYFQGTGAADDSGLPNDRFFAVRPEGSVSTLKIQRTERGDSAVYLCASSFGGSGYEQYFGPGTRLTVT.